What follows are 27 T cell receptor beta chains derived from one specimen sequenced in a study of CD8+ T cells in alopecia areata. RNA extraction and reverse transcription yielded cDNA as sequencing template. Profiling relied on immunoSEQ multiplex PCR, and the TCRdb table lists in-frame clones only, not all of them. The sample includes about 150,000 clones, about 51% of them seen just once. Stated treatment: oral pan-JAK inhibitor, 5-10 mg twice daily. The material was CD8+ T cells sorted from blood, obtained at week 4, from a patient treated with tofacitinib. The source of these receptors is a human donor with alopecia areata.

The rearrangement links TRBV30 to TRBJ1-1; no firm D call. Trimming took off 4 bases at V and 6 bases at J, with 24 bases between the two ends. Germline lookup yields CDR1 GTSNPN and CDR2 SVGIG (reference sequence). CDR3 length equals 16 residues. CDR3 nucleotides: TGTGCCTGGATCTCTTGGCTGGGGTTATACGGACCTGAAGCTTTCTTT. Its translation: CAWISWLGLYGPEAFF.

This rearrangement joins TRBV29-1 to TRBJ1-1; 7 positions agree with TRBD1. Trimming took 5 bases from V and 1 from J; bases not matched to a gene: 7. Per germline, CDR1 SQVTM and CDR2 ANQGSEA. The CDR3 loop spans 14 amino acids. CDR3 residues: CSVWAGQANTEAFF. The CDR3 nucleotides read TGCAGCGTTTGGGCTGGACAGGCGAACACTGAAGCTTTCTTT. Full variable domain (outside the CDR3, taken from reference TRBV29-1 and TRBJ1-1): SAVISQKPSRDICQRGTSLTIQCQVDSQVTMMFWYRQQPGQSLTLIATANQGSEATYESGFVIDKFPISRPNLTFSTLTVSNMSPEDSSIYLCSVWAGQANTEAFFGQGTRLTVV.

The chain joins TRBV25-1 to TRBJ2-1; D is perhaps TRBD1 (5 bases). CDR1 is MGHDK and CDR2 is SYGVNS in the germline V gene. Trimming removed 2 bases at V and 4 bases at J, with 9 bases between. The CDR3 runs 14 residues. CDR3 sequence: CASSEPDTYNEQFF. The CDR3 DNA sequence: TGTGCCAGCAGTGAACCGGACACTTACAATGAGCAGTTCTTC. Filled out from reference TRBV25-1 and TRBJ2-1, the complete variable domain reads EADIYQTPRYLVIGTGKKITLECSQTMGHDKMYWYQQDPGMELHLIHYSYGVNSTEKGDLSSESTVSRIRTEHFPLTLESARPSHTSQYLCASSEPDTYNEQFFGPGTRLTVL.

The chain has TRBV4-1 and TRBJ1-1; D remains unclear. The CDR3 runs 13 residues. Germline-derived CDR1 and CDR2 are MGHRA and YSYEKL. The V end was cut by 2 bases, the J end by 5 bases, with 9 bases between. The CDR3 DNA is TGCGCCAGCAGCCAAAGGCGAGGGACTGAAGCTTTCTTT. Protein sequence: CASSQRRGTEAFF.

This clone was seen more than once but under ten times. The CDR3 reads CASSELPDWETQYF. CDR3 sequence (DNA): TGTGCCAGCAGTGAATTGCCAGACTGGGAGACCCAGTACTTC. The chain combines TRBV25-1 with TRBJ2-5; D gene ambiguous. The V end was cut by 1 base, the J end by 5 bases, with 11 bases between. The V gene's germline CDR1 is MGHDK and CDR2 SYGVNS. The CDR3 is 14 residues long.

J is TRBJ2-7 and V is TRBV30; no reliable D call. The germline V gene encodes CDR1 GTSNPN and CDR2 SVGIG (reference sequence). This CDR3 spans 15 amino acids. V was pared by 2 bases and J by 4 bases, with 18 bases between. This CDR3 reads CAWSSPPRKVYEQYF. CDR3 DNA: TGTGCCTGGAGTAGCCCCCCAAGAAAAGTGTACGAGCAGTACTTC.

This sequence joins TRBV5-6 and TRBJ2-2; D is uncertain. CDR3 length equals 16 residues. V was trimmed by 2 bases and J by 3 bases, leaving 14 bases between them. Germline V gives CDR1 SGHDT, CDR2 YYEEEE. For the CDR3, the DNA is TGTGCCAGCAGCTTTAGTTGGGGTCCGTACACCGGGGAGCTGTTTTTT. Its translation is CASSFSWGPYTGELFF. The complete variable domain, with remaining parts taken from reference TRBV5-6 and TRBJ2-2, reads DAGVTQSPTHLIKTRGQQVTLRCSPKSGHDTVSWYQQALGQGPQFIFQYYEEEERQRGNFPDRFSGHQFPNYSSELNVNALLLGDSALYLCASSFSWGPYTGELFFGEGSRLTVL.

This clone came up a few times. The chain joins TRBV7-9 to TRBJ1-4; no clear D. V lost 6 bases to trimming and J lost 6 bases, with 11 bases between them. CDR1 is SEHNR, CDR2 FQNEAQ, per germline (reference sequence). The CDR3 runs 13 residues. The DNA of the CDR3 is TGTGCCAGCAGTGGAACTTTTGATGAAAAACTGTTTTTT. Translated: CASSGTFDEKLFF.

This clone was counted between two and nine times. The V call is TRBV6-5, the J call TRBJ2-3, with a tentative D call TRBD2 (5 bases). CDR1 and CDR2 from the germline V gene are MNHEY and SVGAGI. The V gene lost 0 bases and the J gene lost 0 bases, with 10 bases spanning the gap. The CDR3 covers 16 residues. CDR3 sequence reads: CASSYSRESSTDTQYF. The CDR3 nucleotides read TGTGCCAGCAGTTACTCGAGGGAATCTAGCACAGATACGCAGTATTTT.

The chain has TRBV6-1 and TRBJ1-2; the match to TRBD1 covers 9 bases. V was clipped by 6 bases and J by 7 bases; unmatched bases: 9. Germline loops: CDR1 MNHNS, CDR2 SASEGT. This CDR3 has 14 amino acids. The CDR3 reads CASRSGTGKGGYTF. In nucleotides, the CDR3 is TGTGCCAGCAGATCCGGGACAGGGAAAGGTGGCTACACCTTC.

This clone has a handful of counts. V gene TRBV10-3 combines with J gene TRBJ2-7; 9 nucleotides match TRBD1. Trimming took 4 bases from V and 6 from J; bases not matched to a gene: 7. This CDR3 has 14 residues. The germline V gene encodes CDR1 ENHRY and CDR2 SYGVKD. CDR3 in DNA: TGTGCCATCAGTGCCCCGGGACAGGGAGTCGAGCAGTACTTC. Translation: CAISAPGQGVEQYF.

This clone occurred a few times. This rearrangement joins TRBV7-9 to TRBJ2-2, with D perhaps being TRBD1 or TRBD2 (6 bases each). The V and J ends lost 5 bases and 2 bases respectively, with 18 bases between them. Per germline, CDR1 SEHNR and CDR2 FQNEAQ (reference sequence). This CDR3 has 17 amino acids. CDR3 in amino acids: CASSEGSGGLNTGELFF. Here the CDR3 DNA reads TGTGCCAGCAGCGAGGGTTCCGGGGGCCTAAACACCGGGGAGCTGTTTTTT.

The chain joins TRBV6-1 to TRBJ2-7; D is undetermined. Trimming left V 8 bases short and J 0 bases short, with 11 bases between. Germline V CDR1 and CDR2: MNHNS, SASEGT. This CDR3 contains 13 residues. The CDR3 DNA is TGTGCCAGCCTCGGCAGCTACTCCTACGAGCAGTACTTC. It codes for CASLGSYSYEQYF.

CDR3 coding DNA: TGTGCCAGCAGCCAAGAGTTGGCAGGGGGCGCGTATGGCTACACCTTC. Translating it yields CASSQELAGGAYGYTF. This chain joins TRBV5-6 and TRBJ1-2; TRBD1 aligns across 8 bases. The CDR3 covers 16 residues. Germline V gene data show CDR1 as SGHDT and CDR2 as YYEEEE. Trimming took 4 bases from V and 5 from J; bases not matched to a gene: 13.

This clone has a handful of counts. CDR3 residues: CAWSRVGGLEAFF. The CDR3 DNA follows: TGTGCCTGGTCCCGAGTAGGGGGGCTTGAAGCTTTCTTT. This rearrangement joins TRBV30 to TRBJ1-1; perhaps TRBD1 as D (6 bases). V lost 5 bases, J lost 7 bases, and 17 bases lay in between. This CDR3 is built from 13 residues. Germline V gene data show CDR1 as GTSNPN and CDR2 as SVGIG (reference sequence).

The V gene is TRBV4-2, the J gene TRBJ2-1; no firm D call. V was pared by 8 bases and J by 0 bases, with 8 bases between. The CDR3 has 13 amino acids. CDR1 and CDR2 (germline): LGHNA, YNFKEQ. CDR3 sequence reads: CASGYTSYNEQFF. The CDR3 DNA is TGTGCCAGCGGGTATACCTCCTACAATGAGCAGTTCTTC.

The V gene is TRBV7-9, the J gene TRBJ2-6; 7 nucleotides match TRBD2. The germline V gene has CDR1 SEHNR and CDR2 FQNEAQ (reference sequence). The CDR3 totals 16 residues. After removal of 5 bases from V and 2 bases from J, the junction contained 6 bases not matched to a gene. The CDR3 here is CASSLEGRAGANVLTF. CDR3 DNA: TGTGCCAGCAGCCTTGAGGGGAGGGCTGGGGCCAACGTCCTGACTTTC.

The V and J genes are TRBV7-2 and TRBJ2-2; D remains unclear. The length of the CDR3 is 13 residues. The ends were cut back, 3 bases at V and 5 bases at J, with 7 bases in the middle. Germline values: CDR1 SGHTA, CDR2 FQGNSA. CDR3 nucleotides: TGTGCCAGCAGCTTCTCGTTTACCGGGGAGCTGTTTTTT. Translated: CASSFSFTGELFF.

This clone was picked up a small number of times. This same CDR3 is encoded by further DNA sequences in the sample. The V call is TRBV6-5, the J call TRBJ2-5; D ambiguous. CDR1 MNHEY and CDR2 SVGAGI come from the germline V gene. The CDR3 is made up of 13 amino acids. The V and J ends lost 2 bases and 3 bases respectively, with 7 bases between them. The CDR3 protein is CASSYLGEETQYF. The CDR3 nucleotides read TGTGCCAGCAGTTACCTGGGTGAAGAGACCCAGTACTTC.

This clone was seen more than once but under ten times. V gene TRBV29-1 combines with J gene TRBJ2-3, with 10 bases identical to TRBD1. CDR3 length: 13 residues. With 7 bases clipped from V and 5 bases from J, the junction kept 6 bases outside the gene matches. Germline lookup yields CDR1 SQVTM and CDR2 ANQGSEA. The chain's CDR3 is CSARTGGRDTQYF. CDR3 in DNA: TGCAGCGCCCGGACAGGGGGTAGAGATACGCAGTATTTT.

The chain recombines TRBV6-1 with TRBJ2-1; TRBD2 might be the D (5 bases). The CDR3 length is 11 residues. V was shortened by 8 bases and J by 12 bases, with 14 bases between the two germline ends. Germline V gene data show CDR1 as MNHNS and CDR2 as SASEGT. The CDR3 reads CASSPGMRQFF. The DNA of the CDR3 is TGTGCCAGCTCCCCGGGAATGAGGCAGTTCTTC.

A note on this clone: An end of the junction differs from the germline gene, which may be a read error. The genes are TRBV4-3 and TRBJ2-3; no reliable D call. This CDR3 contains 14 residues. The germline CDR1 and CDR2 sequences are LGHNA and YSLEER. The CDR3 loop reads CASSQAGSTDAQYF. In nucleotides, the CDR3 is TGCGCCAGCAGCCAAGCTGGCAGCACAGATGCGCAGTATTTT.

The V gene is TRBV19, the J gene TRBJ2-7, with D perhaps TRBD1 or TRBD2 (5 bases each). Germline CDR1 reads LNHDA; CDR2 reads SQIVND (reference sequence). V gave up 5 bases and J gave up 4 bases, with 12 bases separating them. This CDR3 is built from 13 residues. The CDR3 reads CASSPRDGYEQYF. The CDR3 nucleotides read TGTGCCAGTAGTCCCCGGGACGGTTACGAGCAGTACTTC.

V is TRBV7-9 and J is TRBJ2-2; TRBD2 matches 9 bases. Germline trimming cut 1 base from V and 5 bases from J; bases unmatched to any gene: 5. This CDR3 spans 16 amino acids. Germline V gene sequence: CDR1 SEHNR, CDR2 FQNEAQ (reference sequence). The CDR3 spells CASSLGVSGRTGELFF. The CDR3 DNA reads as TGTGCCAGCAGCTTAGGTGTTAGCGGGAGAACCGGGGAGCTGTTTTTT.

This sequence joins TRBV27 and TRBJ2-7, with a possible D match to TRBD1 (6 bases). The CDR3 extends over 13 amino acids. Trimming left V 8 bases short and J 1 base short, with 12 bases between. From germline, CDR1 is MNHEY and CDR2 SMNVEV (reference sequence). The CDR3 nucleotides are TGTGCCAGCTACAAGGACAGTTCCTACGAGCAGTACTTC. Protein sequence: CASYKDSSYEQYF.

Remarks on this clone: The same CDR3 is also encoded by other DNA sequences in this sample. The J gene is TRBJ2-7, the V gene TRBV27, with D unresolved. This CDR3 has 14 amino acids. Trimming left V 0 bases short and J 3 bases short, with 9 bases between. Germline assignment: CDR1 MNHEY and CDR2 SMNVEV (reference sequence). CDR3 sequence (DNA): TGTGCCAGCAGTTTATCGCTCGGCAGCTACGAGCAGTACTTC. This codes for CASSLSLGSYEQYF.

This clone occurred a few times. The genes are TRBV11-2 and TRBJ1-2; TRBD1 might be the D (5 bases). The V end was cut by 2 bases, the J end by 8 bases, with 12 bases between. Germline V gene data show CDR1 as SGHAT and CDR2 as FQNNGV. The CDR3 contains 13 residues. The CDR3 loop reads CASSLTASGGYTF. The CDR3, as DNA: TGTGCCAGCAGCTTAACAGCCTCAGGGGGCTACACCTTC.